One and the same sample provided the 8 T cell receptor beta chains below, sequenced in a study of identifying expanded T cells in peripheral blood. The data were produced by immunoSEQ multiplex PCR, yet TCRdb's version contains in-frame clones alone and is incomplete. The sample yields tens of thousands of clones, approximately 91% seen once. The specimen sequenced was blood. The receptors stem from a person aged 18 to 70 in good health.

The CDR3 bases are TGCGCCAGCAGCTCGACACACTATGGCTACACCTTC. This sequence encodes CASSSTHYGYTF. This sequence joins TRBV5-1 and TRBJ1-2; the D is unclear. With 3 bases removed from V and 3 bases from J, the gap between germline ends came to 6 bases. The germline gives CDR1 SGHRS, CDR2 YFSETQ. This CDR3 has 12 amino acids.

This chain connects TRBV5-4 to TRBJ1-2, with 9 bases lining up with TRBD1. The CDR3 is 14 residues long. Germline V lookup: CDR1 SGHNT, CDR2 YYREEE (reference sequence). V dropped 5 bases and J dropped 4; count of bases not matched to a gene: 6. CDR3 sequence: CASRPDRGVYGYTF. Here the CDR3 DNA reads TGTGCCAGCAGACCAGACAGGGGGGTCTATGGCTACACCTTC.

This chain connects TRBV12-5 to TRBJ1-1; possible D gene TRBD1, 5 bases. This CDR3 is 14 amino acids long. Germline CDR1 LGHNT, CDR2 FRNRAP. V lost 6 bases to trimming and J lost 0 bases, with 11 bases between them. The CDR3 nucleotides are TGTGCTAGTGGGGGGGGACGGCTGAACACTGAAGCTTTCTTT. As protein: CASGGGRLNTEAFF.

V and J are TRBV30 and TRBJ1-2; the D gene is possibly TRBD1 (5 bases). V was pared by 5 bases and J by 8 bases, with 18 bases between. Germline loops: CDR1 GTSNPN, CDR2 SVGIG (reference sequence). The CDR3 loop spans 13 amino acids. As DNA, the CDR3 is TGTGCCTGGGCCTGGGGGGGAACGGTCGGCTACACCTTC. This encodes CAWAWGGTVGYTF.

The rearrangement links TRBV6-1 to TRBJ2-7, with 8 bases matching TRBD1. Looked up from germline, CDR1 is MNHNS and CDR2 is SASEGT. The CDR3 has 15 amino acids. J gave up 5 bases and V 1 base, and 7 bases lay outside the gene matches. CDR3 DNA: TGTGCCAGCAGTGAAGATGAGACAGGGGACGACGAGCAGTACTTC. Its translation is CASSEDETGDDEQYF.

The genes are TRBV30 and TRBJ2-7; D is unclear. Germline V gene data show CDR1 as GTSNPN and CDR2 as SVGIG (reference sequence). CDR3 length equals 14 residues. V was pared by 3 bases and J by 6 bases, with 18 bases between. The CDR3 DNA is TGTGCCTGGAGCCGAAGTAGGAATACTTTCGAGCAGTACTTC. This sequence encodes CAWSRSRNTFEQYF.

This clone was seen a few times. J is TRBJ2-1 and V is TRBV5-1, with no clear D. Germline lookup yields CDR1 SGHRS and CDR2 YFSETQ. The CDR3 extends over 17 amino acids. V lost 0 bases and J 3 bases, leaving 16 bases between the germline ends. CDR3 in amino acids: CASSLGVPYLIYNEQFF. For the CDR3, the DNA is TGCGCCAGCAGCTTGGGGGTGCCGTACCTGATCTACAATGAGCAGTTCTTC.

The chain recombines TRBV19 with TRBJ1-2, with D possibly matching TRBD1 (5 bases). The V and J ends lost 5 bases and 5 bases respectively, with 15 bases between them. Germline CDR1 and CDR2: LNHDA and SQIVND (reference sequence). The CDR3 is 14 residues long. The DNA for the CDR3 is TGTGCCAGTAGTGGGCGGGACCGCGCGTATGGCTACACCTTC. Amino acids: CASSGRDRAYGYTF.